The sequence of this T cell receptor beta chain was determined in a study of blood T cells in healthy people across ages. Study-level points and caveats: A roughly linear fall in TCR beta diversity per million T cells was seen with increasing age.

As regards this clonotype: Its antigen is unidentified.

This CDR3 spans 15 amino acids. Per the germline V gene, CDR1 is MDHEN and CDR2 is SYDVKM. With 3 bases clipped from V and 5 bases from J, the junction kept 4 bases outside the gene matches. The donors, healthy Caucasians from Russia, were aged 6 to 90. A second about 6 to 11 cycle PCR used barcoded and J-beta primers. Individual samples furnished no less than 2.5 million CDR3-containing paired-end reads apiece. TCRdb analysed the 5' RACE reads with MiXCR anew, one entry per CDR3 protein. The sample records 920,000 or so distinct CDR3 sequences, 35% to 55% being singletons. The sequencing input was blood. The TCR originated in an older woman in good health. This chain uses TRBV28 with TRBJ1-5, with 10 bases matching TRBD1. The CDR3 here is CASSFADRGDQPQHF. In nucleotides, the CDR3 is TGTGCCAGCAGTTTTGCGGACAGGGGGGATCAGCCCCAGCATTTT.